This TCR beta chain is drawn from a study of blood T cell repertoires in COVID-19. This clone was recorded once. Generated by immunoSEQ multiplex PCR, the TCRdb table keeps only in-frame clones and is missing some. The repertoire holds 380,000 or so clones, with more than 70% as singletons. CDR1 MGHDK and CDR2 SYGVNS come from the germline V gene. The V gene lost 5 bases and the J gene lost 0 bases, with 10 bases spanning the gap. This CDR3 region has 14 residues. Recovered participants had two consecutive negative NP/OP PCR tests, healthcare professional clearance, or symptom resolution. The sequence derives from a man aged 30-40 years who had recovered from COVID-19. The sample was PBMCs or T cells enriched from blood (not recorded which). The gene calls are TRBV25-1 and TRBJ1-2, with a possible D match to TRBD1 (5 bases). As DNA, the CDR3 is TGTGCCAGCAGTTCGTCAGGGTCTAACTATGGCTACACCTTC. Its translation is CASSSSGSNYGYTF.